This T cell receptor (beta chain) was identified in a study of blood T cell repertoires in COVID-19. Looking at the study overall: The analysed material was cDNA or gDNA that came from T cells, B-cell-depleted T cells, or PBMCs.

The CDR3 covers 15 residues. The V segment lost 7 bases and the J segment 8 bases; nucleotides outside the gene matches: 11. From germline, CDR1 is MNHEY and CDR2 SVGAGI. In the study's own analysis: Researchers report that nucleated cell counts were estimated from reference gene primer amplification. Data came from immunoSEQ multiplex PCR; TCRdb stores just in-frame clones and leaves some out. The D gene and trimming were derived from the DNA, and the V and J assignments and clone size from that table. The sample has around 100,000 clones, over 70% seen once. The gene calls are TRBV6-5 and TRBJ2-1; 10 bases line up with TRBD2. This receptor was taken from a woman in her 70s with acute or convalescent COVID-19. Sequenced input: peripheral blood. The CDR3 bases are TGTGCCAGCACCCCAAGCGGGGGGGCATTTCATGAGCAGTTCTTC. It codes for CASTPSGGAFHEQFF.